The 26 T cell receptor beta chains presented below share a single source sample, sequenced in a study of blood T cell repertoires in COVID-19. TCRdb keeps only in-frame clones here, not all; method: immunoSEQ multiplex PCR. The table lists some 300,000 clones, about 88% of them singletons, with 10% to 15% in the top ten. Sequenced input: peripheral blood. All receptors derive from a woman in her seventies with COVID-19, enrolled during active disease.

This chain links TRBV9 with TRBJ2-5; D is unresolved. Trimming left V 0 bases short and J 1 base short, with 7 bases between. The CDR3 sequence is 14 residues long. CDR1 is SGDLS and CDR2 is YYNGEE in the germline V gene. The CDR3 is CASSVGPLQETQYF. The CDR3 DNA follows: TGTGCCAGCAGCGTAGGGCCCCTCCAAGAGACCCAGTACTTC.

The chain employs TRBV3-1 (or the pseudogene TRBV3-2) and TRBJ2-2, with a possible D match to TRBD2 (7 bases). Germline CDR1 and CDR2: LGHDT and YNNKEL (reference sequence). This CDR3 region has 15 residues. Trimming left V 5 bases short and J 6 bases short, with 16 bases between. The CDR3 is CASSSRRGRPGELFF. CDR3 in DNA: TGTGCCAGCAGCTCCCGGCGGGGGCGGCCCGGGGAGCTGTTTTTT.

The chain joins TRBV18 to TRBJ2-2; 10 positions match TRBD2. Germline V gene data show CDR1 as KGHSH and CDR2 as LQKENI. CDR3 length equals 16 residues. Trimming took 2 bases from V and 6 from J; bases not matched to a gene: 6. In nucleotides, the CDR3 is TGTGCCAGCTCACCAGTGGGACTAGCGAAACCCGGGGAGCTGTTTTTT. It specifies CASSPVGLAKPGELFF.

Only one count was recorded for this clone. The chain links TRBV4-2 to TRBJ2-1; 11 bases match TRBD2. With V trimmed by 4 bases and J by 4 bases, 12 bases remained unmatched. The CDR3 loop spans 18 amino acids. Germline values: CDR1 LGHNA, CDR2 YNFKEQ. In DNA, the CDR3 is TGTGCCAGCAGCCCGCGGATCATAGCGGGGGGGACTTACAATGAGCAGTTCTTC. Translating gives CASSPRIIAGGTYNEQFF.

The chain carries TRBV18 and TRBJ2-1; 11 bases line up with TRBD1. Trimming at V came to 3 bases and at J to 5 bases, leaving 3 bases not matched to a gene. This CDR3 is 15 amino acids long. The germline V gene encodes CDR1 KGHSH and CDR2 LQKENI. CDR3 amino acids: CASSPVGQGDNEQFF. As DNA, the CDR3 is TGTGCCAGCTCACCCGTGGGACAGGGGGACAATGAGCAGTTCTTC.

The chain employs TRBV2 and TRBJ2-4; the D gene is possibly TRBD2 (6 bases). The CDR3 extends over 16 amino acids. Between the trimmed V and J ends, which lost 6 bases and 3 bases, there was a span of 18 bases. CDR1 SNHLY and CDR2 FYNNEI come from the germline V gene. The CDR3 nucleotides read TGTGCCAGCAGCGGCCGTAGCGGCGGAAGCAAAAACATTCAGTACTTC. As protein: CASSGRSGGSKNIQYF.

This rearrangement joins TRBV2 to TRBJ2-7; TRBD1 matches 8 bases. CDR1 is SNHLY and CDR2 is FYNNEI in the germline V gene. The CDR3 has 14 residues. Unmatched junction bases numbered 2, after V lost 1 base and J lost 3 bases. The DNA of the CDR3 is TGTGCCAGCAGTGAAGACAGGGGGAACTACGAGCAGTACTTC. Translation: CASSEDRGNYEQYF.

This clone appeared a single time. V usage is TRBV19 and J usage is TRBJ2-1; 8 nucleotides align to TRBD2. J lost 11 bases, V lost 2 bases, and 14 bases had no gene match. CDR1 and CDR2 (germline): LNHDA, SQIVND (reference sequence). CDR3 length: 16 residues. The CDR3 DNA sequence: TGTGCCAGTAGTATACAAGCGGGGGAGCAATCAGGACAGCAGTTCTTC. Amino acid sequence: CASSIQAGEQSGQQFF. Full variable domain (rest looked up from reference TRBV19 and TRBJ2-1): DGGITQSPKYLFRKEGQNVTLSCEQNLNHDAMYWYRQDPGQGLRLIYYSQIVNDFQKGDIAEGYSVSREKKESFPLTVTSAQKNPTAFYLCASSIQAGEQSGQQFFGPGTRLTVL.

This chain joins TRBV10-1 and TRBJ2-1; 12 bases fit TRBD2. With V trimmed by 3 bases and J by 5 bases, 8 bases remained unmatched. Germline V gene sequence: CDR1 WNHNN, CDR2 SYGVQD (reference sequence). The CDR3 extends over 17 amino acids. CDR3 coding DNA: TGCGCCAGCAGTGACCCGACTAGCGGGGGCCACCACAATGAGCAGTTCTTC. Residues: CASSDPTSGGHHNEQFF.

The chain couples TRBV29-1 to TRBJ1-2; 9 bases map to TRBD1. The CDR3 consists of 12 residues. The V gene's germline CDR1 is SQVTM and CDR2 ANQGSEA. V gave up 3 bases and J gave up 7 bases; unmatched junction bases: 3. The CDR3 sequence: CSVDMTGGGYTF. The CDR3 region has the DNA TGCAGCGTTGACATGACAGGGGGTGGCTACACCTTC.

V is TRBV19 and J is TRBJ1-1; a possible D gene is TRBD1 (6 bases). V shed 5 bases and J shed 5 bases, with 12 bases lying between them. There are 13 residues in the CDR3. Germline V gives CDR1 LNHDA, CDR2 SQIVND (reference sequence). CDR3 loop: CASSGTGKTEAFF. The CDR3, as DNA: TGTGCCAGTAGTGGAACAGGGAAAACTGAAGCTTTCTTT.

V is TRBV5-1 and J is TRBJ2-7; D is perhaps TRBD1 (5 bases). Germline CDR1 and CDR2: SGHRS and YFSETQ. The CDR3 totals 14 residues. V lost 4 bases and J 2 bases, leaving 13 bases between the germline ends. The CDR3 nucleotides are TGCGCCAGCAGCCAAACAGGTGGGGCCTACGAGCAGTACTTC. Translating it yields CASSQTGGAYEQYF.

The rearrangement links TRBV10-3 to TRBJ1-1, with 7 bases fitting TRBD1. The germline V gene encodes CDR1 ENHRY and CDR2 SYGVKD. Trimming took 2 bases from V and 1 from J; bases not matched to a gene: 7. CDR3 length equals 16 residues. The CDR3 region has the DNA TGTGCCATCAGTGAGAGTAGGGGGCTCCCGAACACTGAAGCTTTCTTT. It is translated as CAISESRGLPNTEAFF.

The rearrangement uses TRBV21-1 and TRBJ1-1; the D call of TRBD1 is as the table states it, not checked on the DNA. TRBV21-1 is a documented pseudogene. This CDR3 is 12 amino acids long. The CDR3 DNA reads TGTGCCAGCAGCCACAGGAGCACTGAAGCTTTCTTT. As protein: CASSHRSTEAFF.

This clone was seen only a few times. The chain joins TRBV11-2 to TRBJ1-2; a weak D match, TRBD1 (5 bases). CDR1 and CDR2 from the germline V gene are SGHAT and FQNNGV. The length of the CDR3 is 13 residues. V was clipped by 0 bases and J by 4 bases, with 6 bases between them. CDR3 region: CASSLEGGYGYTF. In DNA form, the CDR3 reads TGTGCCAGCAGCTTAGAGGGGGGCTATGGCTACACCTTC.

V and J are TRBV4-2 and TRBJ1-2; 8 bases map to TRBD1. Germline trimming cut 3 bases from V and 6 bases from J; bases unmatched to any gene: 12. Germline V gene data show CDR1 as LGHNA and CDR2 as YNFKEQ. This CDR3 is built from 16 residues. The DNA for the CDR3 is TGTGCCAGCAGCCAGGGGGGAATACAGGGGGGAAATGGCTACACCTTC. This codes for CASSQGGIQGGNGYTF.

The chain uses TRBV7-9 and TRBJ2-2; TRBD2 is a possible D gene (5 bases). V was clipped by 6 bases and J by 4 bases, with 15 bases between them. In germline, CDR1 is SEHNR, CDR2 FQNEAQ (reference sequence). This CDR3 region has 15 residues. This CDR3 is CASSGRTYATGELFF. The CDR3 DNA reads as TGTGCCAGCAGTGGGCGGACTTACGCCACCGGGGAGCTGTTTTTT.

V and J are TRBV10-3 and TRBJ2-3; D is undetermined. Germline assignment: CDR1 ENHRY and CDR2 SYGVKD. This CDR3 has 14 amino acids. The V and J ends lost 7 bases and 2 bases respectively, with 13 bases between them. DNA of the CDR3: TGTGCCATCACCCCTACCTTAAACACAGATACGCAGTATTTT. Amino acid sequence: CAITPTLNTDTQYF.

Ten or more counts support this clone. The chain links TRBV15 to TRBJ2-7; D remains ambiguous. Trimming removed 1 base from V and 0 bases from J, with 13 bases in between. Germline V gene data show CDR1 as LNHNV and CDR2 as YYDKDF (reference sequence). The CDR3 spans 16 residues. CDR3: CATSRANYPGSYEQYF. CDR3 DNA sequence: TGTGCCACCAGCAGAGCCAACTATCCGGGCTCCTACGAGCAGTACTTC.

A note on this clone: This specimen includes other DNA sequences encoding the same CDR3. The chain recombines TRBV27 with TRBJ1-5; D unclear. Germline V gene sequence: CDR1 MNHEY, CDR2 SMNVEV (reference sequence). The CDR3 is made up of 13 amino acids. V gave up 0 bases and J gave up 4 bases, with 4 bases separating them. The CDR3: CASSLSSNQPQHF. The CDR3 DNA reads TGTGCCAGCAGTTTATCGAGTAATCAGCCCCAGCATTTT.

The J gene is TRBJ2-7, the V gene TRBV11-2; 7 bases fit TRBD1. Germline assignment: CDR1 SGHAT and CDR2 FQNNGV. J gave up 2 bases and V 5 bases, and 3 bases lay outside the gene matches. This CDR3 region has 13 residues. The CDR3 loop reads CASSRTGTYEQYF. CDR3 nucleotide sequence: TGTGCCAGCAGCCGGACAGGTACCTACGAGCAGTACTTC.

The chain links TRBV7-8 to TRBJ2-3, with TRBD1 as a possible D gene (6 bases). The CDR3 covers 13 residues. The germline V gene has CDR1 SGHVS and CDR2 FQNEAQ. V was cut by 4 bases and J by 5 bases, with 10 bases left in between. CDR3 bases: TGTGCCAGCAGCTACAGGGTTGGAGATACGCAGTATTTT. It yields the protein CASSYRVGDTQYF.

Comments on this clone: Other DNA sequences in the same sample also yield this CDR3. V usage is TRBV20-1 and J usage is TRBJ1-2, with unresolved D. The V end was cut by 3 bases, the J end by 7 bases, with 9 bases between. Per the germline V gene, CDR1 is DFQATT and CDR2 is SNEGSKA (reference sequence). The length of the CDR3 is 11 residues. CDR3 nucleotides: TGCAGTGCTAGTGCCGGTGCTGGCTACACCTTC. Translating it yields CSASAGAGYTF.

The rearrangement joins TRBV6-2 or TRBV6-3 to TRBJ1-1; 8 bases agree with TRBD1. With V trimmed by 4 bases and J by 4 bases, 14 bases remained unmatched. Per the germline V gene, CDR1 is MNHEY and CDR2 is SVGEGT. The CDR3 covers 17 residues. CDR3 coding DNA: TGTGCCAGCAGTTCCTTACCAGGGGGCCATCGTCCCACTGAAGCTTTCTTT. Translated: CASSSLPGGHRPTEAFF.

The chain employs TRBV11-2 and TRBJ2-1, with a possible D match to TRBD2 (6 bases). Germline V lookup: CDR1 SGHAT, CDR2 FQNNGV. V was pared by 1 base and J by 2 bases, with 6 bases between. The CDR3 spans 14 residues. The CDR3 reads CASSLAGAYNEQFF. Here the CDR3 DNA reads TGTGCCAGCAGCTTAGCGGGGGCCTACAATGAGCAGTTCTTC.

The rearrangement joins TRBV18 to TRBJ1-4; TRBD1 matches at 8 bases. CDR3 length: 16 amino acids. The ends lost 3 bases at V and 2 bases at J; junction bases unmatched: 5. Germline values: CDR1 KGHSH, CDR2 LQKENI. CDR3 sequence: CASSPTTGGTNEKLFF. In DNA form, the CDR3 reads TGTGCCAGCTCACCGACTACAGGGGGGACTAATGAAAAACTGTTTTTT. The variable domain in full, with the rest retrieved from reference TRBV18 and TRBJ1-4, is NAGVMQNPRHLVRRRGQEARLRCSPMKGHSHVYWYRQLPEEGLKFMVYLQKENIIDESGMPKERFSAEFPKEGPSILRIQQVVRGDSAAYFCASSPTTGGTNEKLFFGSGTQLSVL.